These T cell receptor beta chains were read from a single sample in a study of blood T cell repertoires in COVID-19. Measured with immunoSEQ multiplex PCR; TCRdb has only the in-frame clones, and not every one. The sample has about 260,000 clones, around 89% seen once. The source material was peripheral blood. Source of these receptors: a woman in her thirties or forties with acute or convalescent COVID-19. Both conserved end residues are part of each CDR3. The order of the fields is V gene, clone size, J gene, D gene, CDR3 protein, CDR3 DNA. A D gene is named only where the DNA matches it firmly. Rows give clone size only sometimes, using once, few, many, or a class for an expanded clone.

TRBV3-1/TRBV3-2	-	TRBJ2-3	-	CASSQARADTQYF	TGTGCCAGCAGCCAAGCGCGGGCGGATACGCAGTATTTT
TRBV3-1/TRBV3-2	-	TRBJ2-3	TRBD2	CASSQRRGGTDTQYF	TGTGCCAGCAGCCAACGTCGGGGGGGCACAGATACGCAGTATTTT
TRBV10-3	-	TRBJ1-3	-	CAISESKQEHFSGNTIYF	TGTGCCATCAGTGAGTCGAAACAGGAGCACTTCTCTGGAAACACCATATATTTT
TRBV28	once	TRBJ1-2	-	CASLPPVDRSKGTNYGYTF	TGTGCCAGCCTTCCCCCGGTCGACAGGAGCAAGGGGACTAACTATGGCTACACCTTC
TRBV29-1	once	TRBJ1-2	TRBD1	CSVERDRGFGYTF	TGCAGCGTTGAGAGGGACAGGGGCTTTGGCTACACCTTC
TRBV6-2/TRBV6-3	few	TRBJ1-6	-	CASSPLTNSPLHF	TGTGCCAGCAGCCCACTAACGAATTCACCCCTCCACTTT
TRBV2	-	TRBJ2-4	-	CASRPLGGGPQAKNIQYF	TGTGCCAGCAGACCCCTCGGTGGGGGCCCCCAAGCCAAAAACATTCAGTACTTC
TRBV12-5	once	TRBJ1-2	TRBD1	CASGLSTGGGWDYGYTF	TGTGCTAGTGGTTTGTCAACAGGGGGCGGGTGGGACTATGGCTACACCTTC
TRBV28	-	TRBJ1-3	-	CASSSGQFSGNTIYF	TGTGCCAGCAGTTCTGGACAGTTCTCTGGAAACACCATATATTTT
TRBV2	-	TRBJ1-5	-	CASSRLNSNQPQHF	TGTGCCAGCAGTCGACTGAATAGCAATCAGCCCCAGCATTTT
TRBV27	few	TRBJ1-1	-	CASSLSERTEAFF	TGTGCCAGCAGTTTATCGGAGAGGACTGAAGCTTTCTTT
TRBV6-5	-	TRBJ1-2	TRBD1	CASSYSQGAYGYTF	TGTGCCAGCAGTTACTCACAGGGGGCCTATGGCTACACCTTC
TRBV5-1	-	TRBJ1-4	TRBD1	CASSLQGASTTNEKLFF	TGCGCCAGCAGCTTGCAGGGGGCGAGTACGACTAATGAAAAACTGTTTTTT
TRBV11-2	-	TRBJ2-2	-	CASSPIQGSGELFF	TGTGCCAGCAGCCCCATACAGGGATCCGGGGAGCTGTTTTTT
TRBV12-3/TRBV12-4	few	TRBJ2-3	TRBD1	CASSLTGPNTQYF	TGTGCCAGCAGTTTGACAGGGCCTAATACGCAGTATTTT
TRBV19	-	TRBJ1-2	-	CASGQNYGYTF	TGTGCCAGCGGACAGAACTATGGCTACACCTTC
TRBV19	-	TRBJ1-1	TRBD1	CASTHRGLFGNTEAFF	TGTGCCAGTACCCACAGGGGGCTTTTCGGGAACACTGAAGCTTTCTTT
TRBV5-6	-	TRBJ2-5	TRBD1	CASSHVDRWKETQYF	TGTGCCAGCAGCCACGTGGACAGGTGGAAAGAGACCCAGTACTTC
TRBV7-9	-	TRBJ1-4	TRBD1	CASSLGTGLTEKLFF	TGTGCCAGCAGCTTAGGGACAGGGTTGACTGAAAAACTGTTTTTT
TRBV3-1/TRBV3-2	-	TRBJ1-6	TRBD1	CTSSRFGGTGGSPLHF	TGTACCAGCAGCCGATTCGGCGGGACAGGGGGTTCACCCCTCCACTTT
TRBV5-1	once	TRBJ2-5	TRBD1	CASSLNRGKETQYF	TGCGCCAGCAGCTTGAACAGGGGCAAGGAGACCCAGTACTTC
TRBV11-2	-	TRBJ2-2	TRBD1	CASRGTGGLKNTGELFF	TGTGCCAGCAGGGGGACAGGGGGCTTGAAGAACACCGGGGAGCTGTTTTTT
TRBV9	-	TRBJ1-2	-	CASSVLTGTLGYTF	TGTGCCAGCAGCGTCTTGACAGGAACGCTCGGCTACACCTTC
TRBV7-2	-	TRBJ2-2	-	CASSLEGVTGELFF	TGTGCCAGCAGCTTAGAAGGGGTAACCGGGGAGCTGTTTTTT
TRBV27	-	TRBJ2-5	-	CASSPPARYQETQYF	TGTGCCAGCAGTCCCCCGGCGAGGTACCAAGAGACCCAGTACTTC
TRBV7-6	-	TRBJ2-3	TRBD2	CASSLGGAGGLLGPTDTQYF	TGTGCCAGCAGCTTAGGTGGAGCGGGGGGACTGCTCGGGCCCACAGATACGCAGTATTTT
TRBV7-9	-	TRBJ2-1	-	CASSFKSGGGHNEQFF	TGTGCCAGCAGCTTTAAGTCTGGCGGGGGCCACAATGAGCAGTTCTTC
TRBV9	once	TRBJ2-2	-	CASSETEGHPNTGELFF	TGTGCCAGCAGCGAGACAGAGGGACACCCGAACACCGGGGAGCTGTTTTTT
TRBV29-1	-	TRBJ2-5	TRBD1	CSVEDFGQGETQYF	TGCAGCGTTGAAGACTTTGGACAGGGGGAGACCCAGTACTTC
TRBV19	-	TRBJ1-4	TRBD1	CASSPGTGVGYEKLFF	TGTGCCAGTAGCCCCGGGACAGGGGTAGGGTATGAAAAACTGTTTTTT
TRBV11-2	-	TRBJ1-6	-	CASGAHGQSSYNSPLHF	TGTGCCAGCGGAGCGCACGGACAGAGCTCCTATAATTCACCCCTCCACTTT
TRBV10-3	once	TRBJ1-2	TRBD1	CAISAGQGNYGYTF	TGTGCCATCAGTGCGGGACAGGGGAACTATGGCTACACCTTC
TRBV2	-	TRBJ2-2	-	CASSPERSGELFF	TGTGCCAGCAGTCCTGAGCGGTCCGGGGAGCTGTTTTTT
TRBV4-1	-	TRBJ1-1	TRBD1	CASSSRTGGGMNTEAFF	TGCGCCAGCAGCTCCCGGACAGGGGGGGGAATGAACACTGAAGCTTTCTTT
TRBV11-2	-	TRBJ1-6	TRBD1	CASSPLRDRGYNSPLHF	TGTGCCAGCAGCCCCTTACGGGACAGGGGTTATAATTCACCCCTCCACTTT
TRBV5-1	-	TRBJ2-4	-	CASRRTGGDIQYF	TGCGCCAGCAGACGAACAGGAGGGGACATTCAGTACTTC
TRBV18	-	TRBJ1-1	-	CASSPYREGTEAFF	TGTGCCAGCTCACCATACAGGGAAGGTACTGAAGCTTTCTTT
TRBV24-1	few	TRBJ1-1	-	CATEGRGQPTGNTEAFF	TGTGCCACCGAAGGACGGGGTCAGCCGACAGGAAACACTGAAGCTTTCTTT
TRBV13	-	TRBJ2-3	-	CASSHLMRGSDTQYF	TGTGCCAGCAGCCACCTGATGCGGGGTTCTGATACGCAGTATTTT
TRBV25-1	-	TRBJ1-2	-	CASSQGYGYTF	TGTGCCAGCAGCCAGGGCTATGGCTACACCTTC
TRBV27	-	TRBJ1-2	-	CASSLGGVGGYTF	TGTGCCAGCAGCCTGGGGGGGGTAGGAGGCTACACCTTC
TRBV20-1	-	TRBJ1-1	-	CSASQGNEAFF	TGCAGTGCTAGTCAGGGGAACGAAGCTTTCTTT
TRBV12-3/TRBV12-4	-	TRBJ2-1	TRBD1	CATTTGYNEQFF	TGTGCCACCACGACAGGGTACAATGAGCAGTTCTTC
TRBV6-4	-	TRBJ2-1	TRBD1	CASSDSFAGGGEQFF	TGTGCCAGCAGTGACTCATTCGCAGGGGGCGGTGAGCAGTTCTTC
TRBV19	-	TRBJ2-3	-	CASRGAGNTDTQYF	TGTGCCAGCAGGGGGGCCGGAAACACAGATACGCAGTATTTT
TRBV19	-	TRBJ2-5	-	CASSNRRLVRETQYF	TGTGCCAGTAGTAACCGCCGACTAGTGCGAGAGACCCAGTACTTC
TRBV5-4	-	TRBJ2-2	TRBD1	CASSLERGRVGELFF	TGTGCCAGCAGCTTGGAGAGGGGGCGCGTCGGGGAGCTGTTTTTT
TRBV5-1	-	TRBJ1-2	TRBD1	CASSSGDRGPLGYTF	TGCGCCAGCAGCTCTGGGGACAGGGGCCCTCTTGGCTACACCTTC
TRBV2	-	TRBJ1-4	-	CASRGQGSEKLFF	TGTGCCAGCCGAGGTCAGGGGAGCGAAAAACTGTTTTTT
TRBV10-3	-	TRBJ1-2	TRBD1	CAISHTSGQVNYGYTF	TGTGCCATCAGCCACACTTCGGGACAGGTGAACTATGGCTACACCTTC
TRBV11-2	-	TRBJ2-1	-	CASSLAGQSYNEQFF	TGTGCCAGCAGCTTAGCCGGACAGTCTTACAATGAGCAGTTCTTC